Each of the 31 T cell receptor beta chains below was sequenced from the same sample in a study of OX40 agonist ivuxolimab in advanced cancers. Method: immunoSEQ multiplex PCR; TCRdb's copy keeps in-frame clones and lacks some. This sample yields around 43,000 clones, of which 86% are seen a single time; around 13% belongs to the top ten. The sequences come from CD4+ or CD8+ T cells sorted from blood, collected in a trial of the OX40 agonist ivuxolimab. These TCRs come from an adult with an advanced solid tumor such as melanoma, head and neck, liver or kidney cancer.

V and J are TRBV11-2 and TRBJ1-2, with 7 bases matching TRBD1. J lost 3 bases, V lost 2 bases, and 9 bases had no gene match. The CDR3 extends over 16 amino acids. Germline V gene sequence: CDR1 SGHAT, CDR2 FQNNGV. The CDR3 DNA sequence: TGTGCCAGCAGCTTACAGGGGGGGAAACTGGACTATGGCTACACCTTC. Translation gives CASSLQGGKLDYGYTF.

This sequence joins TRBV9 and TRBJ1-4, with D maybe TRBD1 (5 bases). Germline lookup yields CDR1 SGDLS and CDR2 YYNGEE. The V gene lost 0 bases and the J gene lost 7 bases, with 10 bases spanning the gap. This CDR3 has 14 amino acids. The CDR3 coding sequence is TGTGCCAGCAGCGTAGAAGGGGAGGCTGAAAAACTGTTTTTT. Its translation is CASSVEGEAEKLFF.

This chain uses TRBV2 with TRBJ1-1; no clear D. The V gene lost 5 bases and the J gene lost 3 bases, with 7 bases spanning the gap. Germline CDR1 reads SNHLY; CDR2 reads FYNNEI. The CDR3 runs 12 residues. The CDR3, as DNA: TGTGCCAGCAGTTACGGGGACACTGAAGCTTTCTTT. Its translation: CASSYGDTEAFF.

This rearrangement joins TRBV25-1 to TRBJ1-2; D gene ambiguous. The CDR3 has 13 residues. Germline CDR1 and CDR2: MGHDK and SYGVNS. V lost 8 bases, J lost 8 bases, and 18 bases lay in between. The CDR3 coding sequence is TGTGCCAGCTCCCCGGGCAGGAGCGTCGGCTACACCTTC. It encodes CASSPGRSVGYTF.

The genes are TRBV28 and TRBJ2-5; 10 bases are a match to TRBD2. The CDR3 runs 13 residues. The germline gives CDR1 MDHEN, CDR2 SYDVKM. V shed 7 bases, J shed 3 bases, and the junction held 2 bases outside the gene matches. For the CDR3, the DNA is TGTGCCAGCACAAGCGGGGGGGAAGAGACCCAGTACTTC. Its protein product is CASTSGGEETQYF. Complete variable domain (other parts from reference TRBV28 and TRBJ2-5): DVKVTQSSRYLVKRTGEKVFLECVQDMDHENMFWYRQDPGLGLRLIYFSYDVKMKEKGDIPEGYSVSREKKERFSLILESASTNQTSMYLCASTSGGEETQYFGPGTRLLVL.

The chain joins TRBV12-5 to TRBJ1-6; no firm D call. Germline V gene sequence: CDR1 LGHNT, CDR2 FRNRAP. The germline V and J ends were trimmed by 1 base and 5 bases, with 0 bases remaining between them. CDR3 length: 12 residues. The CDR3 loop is CASGLDNSPLHF. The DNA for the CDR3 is TGTGCTAGTGGTTTGGATAATTCACCCCTCCACTTT.

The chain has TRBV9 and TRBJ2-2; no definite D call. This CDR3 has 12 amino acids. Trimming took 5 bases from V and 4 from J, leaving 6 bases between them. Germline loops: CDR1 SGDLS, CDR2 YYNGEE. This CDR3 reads CASRDLTGELFF. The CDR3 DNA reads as TGTGCCAGCAGGGACCTCACCGGGGAGCTGTTTTTT.

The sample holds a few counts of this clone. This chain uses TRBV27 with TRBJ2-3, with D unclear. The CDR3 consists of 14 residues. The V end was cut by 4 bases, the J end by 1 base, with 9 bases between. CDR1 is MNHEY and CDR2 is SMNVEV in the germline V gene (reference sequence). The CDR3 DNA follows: TGTGCCAGCAGTTATTTCGGTGGCACAGATACGCAGTATTTT. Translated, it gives CASSYFGGTDTQYF.

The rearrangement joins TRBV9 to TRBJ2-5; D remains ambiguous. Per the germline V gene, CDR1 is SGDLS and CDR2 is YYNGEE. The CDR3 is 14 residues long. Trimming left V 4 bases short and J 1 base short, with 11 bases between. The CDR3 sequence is CASSMTRTQETQYF. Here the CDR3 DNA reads TGTGCCAGCAGCATGACCCGGACCCAAGAGACCCAGTACTTC.

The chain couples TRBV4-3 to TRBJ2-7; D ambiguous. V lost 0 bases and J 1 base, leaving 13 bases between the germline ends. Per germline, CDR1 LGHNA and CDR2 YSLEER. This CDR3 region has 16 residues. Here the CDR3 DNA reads TGCGCCAGCAGCCAAGAGATATCCAGTGTGTCCTACGAGCAGTACTTC. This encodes CASSQEISSVSYEQYF.

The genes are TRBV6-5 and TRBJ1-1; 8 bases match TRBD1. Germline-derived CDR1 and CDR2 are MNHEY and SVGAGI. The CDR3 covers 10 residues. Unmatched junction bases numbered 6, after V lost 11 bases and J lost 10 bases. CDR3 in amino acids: CAAGGLRAFF. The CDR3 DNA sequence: TGTGCCGCAGGGGGCTTGAGAGCTTTCTTT.

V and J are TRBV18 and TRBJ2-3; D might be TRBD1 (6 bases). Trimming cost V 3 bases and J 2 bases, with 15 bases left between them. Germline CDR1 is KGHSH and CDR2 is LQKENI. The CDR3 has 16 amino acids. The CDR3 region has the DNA TGTGCCAGCTCACCGCAGGGGAAAGGACACACAGATACGCAGTATTTT. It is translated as CASSPQGKGHTDTQYF. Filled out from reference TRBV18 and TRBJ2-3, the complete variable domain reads NAGVMQNPRHLVRRRGQEARLRCSPMKGHSHVYWYRQLPEEGLKFMVYLQKENIIDESGMPKERFSAEFPKEGPSILRIQQVVRGDSAAYFCASSPQGKGHTDTQYFGPGTRLTVL.

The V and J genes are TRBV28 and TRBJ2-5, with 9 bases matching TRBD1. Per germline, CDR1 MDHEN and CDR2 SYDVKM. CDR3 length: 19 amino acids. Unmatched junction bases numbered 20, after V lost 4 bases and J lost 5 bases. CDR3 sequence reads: CASSSEGLLLTGGHETQYF. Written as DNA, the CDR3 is TGTGCCAGCAGTTCTGAAGGCCTGTTGCTAACAGGGGGCCATGAGACCCAGTACTTC.

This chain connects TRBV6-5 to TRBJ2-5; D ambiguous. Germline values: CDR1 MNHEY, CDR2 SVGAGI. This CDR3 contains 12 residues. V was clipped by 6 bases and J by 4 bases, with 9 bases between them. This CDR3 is CASSLGLETQYF. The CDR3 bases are TGTGCCAGCAGCCTGGGATTAGAGACCCAGTACTTC.

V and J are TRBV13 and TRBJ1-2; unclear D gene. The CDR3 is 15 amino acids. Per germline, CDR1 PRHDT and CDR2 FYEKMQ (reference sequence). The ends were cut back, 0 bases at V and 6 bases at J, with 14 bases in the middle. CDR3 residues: CASSLGQNIVDGYTF. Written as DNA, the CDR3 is TGTGCCAGCAGCTTAGGACAGAATATTGTCGATGGCTACACCTTC.

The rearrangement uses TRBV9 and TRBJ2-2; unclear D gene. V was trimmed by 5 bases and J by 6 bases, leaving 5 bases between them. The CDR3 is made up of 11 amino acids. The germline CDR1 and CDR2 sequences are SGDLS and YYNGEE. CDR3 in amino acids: CASRTAGELFF. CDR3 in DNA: TGTGCCAGCAGGACGGCCGGGGAGCTGTTTTTT.

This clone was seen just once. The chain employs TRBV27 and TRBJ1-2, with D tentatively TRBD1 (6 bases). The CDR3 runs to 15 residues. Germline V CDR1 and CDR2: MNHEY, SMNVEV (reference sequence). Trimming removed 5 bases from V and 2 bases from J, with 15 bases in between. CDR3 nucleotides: TGTGCCAGCAGTCCCCCCCCGGGGGCAAACTATGGCTACACCTTC. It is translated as CASSPPPGANYGYTF.

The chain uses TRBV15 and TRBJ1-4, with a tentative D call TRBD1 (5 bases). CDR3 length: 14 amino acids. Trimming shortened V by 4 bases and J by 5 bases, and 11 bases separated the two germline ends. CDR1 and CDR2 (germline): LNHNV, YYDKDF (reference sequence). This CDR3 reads CATSTSRVNEKLFF. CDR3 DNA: TGTGCCACCAGCACTTCCAGGGTAAATGAAAAACTGTTTTTT.

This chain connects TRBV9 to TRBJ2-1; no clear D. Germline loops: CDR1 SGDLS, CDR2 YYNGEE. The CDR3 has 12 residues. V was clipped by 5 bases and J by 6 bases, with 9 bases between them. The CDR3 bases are TGTGCCAGCAGTGGACCTAGCAATGAGCAGTTCTTC. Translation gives CASSGPSNEQFF.

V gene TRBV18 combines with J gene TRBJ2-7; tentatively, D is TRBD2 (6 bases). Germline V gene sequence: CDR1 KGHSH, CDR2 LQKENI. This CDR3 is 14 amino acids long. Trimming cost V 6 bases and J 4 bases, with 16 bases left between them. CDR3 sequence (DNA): TGTGCCAGCTCGCCCAGGGAGGTCACTTACGAGCAGTACTTC. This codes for CASSPREVTYEQYF.

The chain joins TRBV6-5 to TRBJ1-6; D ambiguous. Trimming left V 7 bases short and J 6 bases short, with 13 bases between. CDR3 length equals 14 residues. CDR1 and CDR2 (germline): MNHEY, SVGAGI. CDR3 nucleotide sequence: TGTGCCAGCACCGACTCGGGGAGTAATTCACCCCTCCACTTT. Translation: CASTDSGSNSPLHF.

CDR3 amino acids: CASSLGAVSTDTQYF. For the CDR3, the DNA is TGTGCCAGCAGCTTGGGGGCAGTTAGCACAGATACGCAGTATTTT. The chain has TRBV5-6 and TRBJ2-3; D is undetermined. Germline V gives CDR1 SGHDT, CDR2 YYEEEE. This CDR3 has 15 residues. V dropped 0 bases and J dropped 0 bases, with 8 bases sitting between them.

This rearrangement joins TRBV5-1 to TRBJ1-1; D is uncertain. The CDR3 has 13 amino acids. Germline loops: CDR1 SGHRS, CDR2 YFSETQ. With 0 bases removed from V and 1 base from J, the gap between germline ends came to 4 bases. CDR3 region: CASSLAENTEAFF. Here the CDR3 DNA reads TGCGCCAGCAGCTTGGCCGAGAACACTGAAGCTTTCTTT. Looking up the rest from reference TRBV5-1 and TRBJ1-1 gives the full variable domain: KAGVTQTPRYLIKTRGQQVTLSCSPISGHRSVSWYQQTPGQGLQFLFEYFSETQRNKGNFPGRFSGRQFSNSRSEMNVSTLELGDSALYLCASSLAENTEAFFGQGTRLTVV.

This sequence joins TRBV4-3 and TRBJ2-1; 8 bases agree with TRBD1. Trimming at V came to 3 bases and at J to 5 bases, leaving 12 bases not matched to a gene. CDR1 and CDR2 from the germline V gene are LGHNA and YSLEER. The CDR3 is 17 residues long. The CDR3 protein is CASSQEEGTGGNNEQFF. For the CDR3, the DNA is TGCGCCAGCAGCCAGGAAGAGGGGACAGGCGGCAACAATGAGCAGTTCTTC.

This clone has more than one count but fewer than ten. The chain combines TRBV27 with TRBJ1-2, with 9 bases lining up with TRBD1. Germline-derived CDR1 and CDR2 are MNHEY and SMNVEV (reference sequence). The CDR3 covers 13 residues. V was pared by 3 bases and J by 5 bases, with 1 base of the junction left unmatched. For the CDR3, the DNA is TGTGCCAGCAGTTTCGGGACAGGGTATGGCTACACCTTC. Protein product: CASSFGTGYGYTF.

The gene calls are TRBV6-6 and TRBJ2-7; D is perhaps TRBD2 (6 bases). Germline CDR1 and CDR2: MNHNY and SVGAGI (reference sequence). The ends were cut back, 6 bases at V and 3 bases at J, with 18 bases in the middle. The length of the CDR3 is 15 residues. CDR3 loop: CASRLRLVSNYEQYF. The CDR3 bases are TGTGCCAGCAGGCTCAGACTAGTGTCCAACTACGAGCAGTACTTC.

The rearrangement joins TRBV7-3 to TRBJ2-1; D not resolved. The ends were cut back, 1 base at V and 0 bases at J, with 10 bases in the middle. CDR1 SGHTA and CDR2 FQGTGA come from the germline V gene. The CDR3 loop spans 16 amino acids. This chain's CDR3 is CASSLNFNSSYNEQFF. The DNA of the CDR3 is TGTGCCAGCAGCTTAAACTTTAATAGCTCCTACAATGAGCAGTTCTTC.

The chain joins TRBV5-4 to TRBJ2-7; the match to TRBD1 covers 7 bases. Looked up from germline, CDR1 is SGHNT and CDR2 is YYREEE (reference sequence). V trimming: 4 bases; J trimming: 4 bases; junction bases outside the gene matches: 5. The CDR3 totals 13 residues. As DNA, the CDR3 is TGTGCCAGCAGCCCCGGGACAGCTTACGAGCAGTACTTC. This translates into CASSPGTAYEQYF.

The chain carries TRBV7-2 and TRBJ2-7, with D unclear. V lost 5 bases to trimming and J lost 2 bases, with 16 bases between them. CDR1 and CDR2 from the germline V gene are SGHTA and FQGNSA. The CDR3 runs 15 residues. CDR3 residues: CASSPPSAPTYEQYF. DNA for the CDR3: TGTGCCAGCAGCCCCCCGTCTGCCCCTACCTACGAGCAGTACTTC.

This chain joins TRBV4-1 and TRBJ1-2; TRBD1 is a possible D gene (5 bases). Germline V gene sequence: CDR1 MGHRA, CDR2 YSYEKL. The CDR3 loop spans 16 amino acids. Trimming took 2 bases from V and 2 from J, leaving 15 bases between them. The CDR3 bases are TGCGCCAGCAGCCAAAGTCCAGGGCTCAGGAACTATGGCTACACCTTC. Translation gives CASSQSPGLRNYGYTF.

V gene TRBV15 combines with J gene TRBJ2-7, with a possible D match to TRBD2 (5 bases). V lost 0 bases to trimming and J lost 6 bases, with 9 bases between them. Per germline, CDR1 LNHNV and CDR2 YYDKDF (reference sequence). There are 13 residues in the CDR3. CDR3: CATSRDRGSEQYF. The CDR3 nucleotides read TGTGCCACCAGCAGAGATCGGGGATCCGAGCAGTACTTC.